The clone carrying this T cell receptor beta chain appeared a few times. Its antigen is not known. Other DNA variants within this sample encode the same CDR3. The sample is drawn from a study of STAT5B mutations in CD4+ large granular lymphocyte leukemia. General study points: No patients shared main leukemic clonotypes, though about 26% appeared at low frequency elsewhere. Patient CD4-sorted repertoires looked more clonal than healthy CD4+ repertoires, even without putative leukemic clones.

The table came from immunoSEQ multiplex PCR; TCRdb's copy has only in-frame clones and leaves some out. The table shows some 30,000 clones, with 65% to 70% occurring only once. The CDR3 is 14 amino acids. V was trimmed by 1 base and J by 1 base, leaving 4 bases between them. Germline CDR1 and CDR2: KGHSH and LQKENI. This clonotype originated in a human donor in good health. The chain combines TRBV18 with TRBJ2-2; D gene ambiguous. The specimen sequenced was CD4+ T cells from blood buffy coats. The CDR3 loop is CASSPRQNTGELFF. Written as DNA, the CDR3 is TGTGCCAGCTCACCACGTCAGAACACCGGGGAGCTGTTTTTT.